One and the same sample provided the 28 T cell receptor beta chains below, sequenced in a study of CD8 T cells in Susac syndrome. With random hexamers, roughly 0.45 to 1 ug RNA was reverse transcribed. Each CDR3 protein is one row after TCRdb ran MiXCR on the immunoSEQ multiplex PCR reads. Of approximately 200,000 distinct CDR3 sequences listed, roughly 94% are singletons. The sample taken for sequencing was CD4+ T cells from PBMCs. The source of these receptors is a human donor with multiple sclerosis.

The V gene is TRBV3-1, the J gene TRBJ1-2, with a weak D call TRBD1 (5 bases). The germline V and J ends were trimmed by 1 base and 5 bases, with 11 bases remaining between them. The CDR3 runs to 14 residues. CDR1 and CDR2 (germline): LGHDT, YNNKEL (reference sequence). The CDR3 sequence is CASSQGDRSYGYTF. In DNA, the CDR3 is TGTGCCAGCAGCCAAGGAGACAGATCTTATGGCTACACCTTC.

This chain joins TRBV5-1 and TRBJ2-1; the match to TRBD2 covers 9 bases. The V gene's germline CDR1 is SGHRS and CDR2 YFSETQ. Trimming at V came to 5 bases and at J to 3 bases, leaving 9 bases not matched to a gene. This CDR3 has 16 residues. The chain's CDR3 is CASSPLAGDNYNEQFF. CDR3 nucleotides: TGCGCCAGCAGTCCCTTAGCGGGGGATAACTACAATGAGCAGTTCTTC.

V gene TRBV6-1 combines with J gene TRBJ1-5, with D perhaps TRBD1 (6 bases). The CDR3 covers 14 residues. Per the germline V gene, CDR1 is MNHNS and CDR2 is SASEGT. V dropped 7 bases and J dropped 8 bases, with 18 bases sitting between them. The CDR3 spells CASILGGQGEPQHF. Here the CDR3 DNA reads TGTGCCAGCATCCTCGGGGGCCAAGGGGAGCCCCAGCATTTT.

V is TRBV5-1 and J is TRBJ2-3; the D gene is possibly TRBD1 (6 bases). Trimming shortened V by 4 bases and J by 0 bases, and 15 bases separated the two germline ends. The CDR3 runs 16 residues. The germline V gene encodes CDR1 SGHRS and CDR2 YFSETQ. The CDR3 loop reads CASSSGLGASTDTQYF. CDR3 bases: TGCGCCAGCAGCAGCGGATTGGGGGCTAGCACAGATACGCAGTATTTT. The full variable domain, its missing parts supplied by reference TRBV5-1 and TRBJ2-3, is KAGVTQTPRYLIKTRGQQVTLSCSPISGHRSVSWYQQTPGQGLQFLFEYFSETQRNKGNFPGRFSGRQFSNSRSEMNVSTLELGDSALYLCASSSGLGASTDTQYFGPGTRLTVL.

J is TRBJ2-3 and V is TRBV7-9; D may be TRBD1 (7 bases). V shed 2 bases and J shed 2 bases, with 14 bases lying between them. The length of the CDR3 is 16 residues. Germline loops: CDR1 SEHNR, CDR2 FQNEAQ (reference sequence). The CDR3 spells CASSLFAGGSTDTQYF. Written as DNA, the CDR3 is TGTGCCAGCAGCTTATTTGCAGGGGGGTCCACAGATACGCAGTATTTT.

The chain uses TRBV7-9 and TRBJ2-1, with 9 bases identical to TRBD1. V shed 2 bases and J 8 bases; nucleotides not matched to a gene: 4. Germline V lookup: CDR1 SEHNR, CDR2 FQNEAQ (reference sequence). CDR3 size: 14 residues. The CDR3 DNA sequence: TGTGCCAGCAGCTTAATGGGACAGGGTGATGAGCAGTTCTTC. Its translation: CASSLMGQGDEQFF.

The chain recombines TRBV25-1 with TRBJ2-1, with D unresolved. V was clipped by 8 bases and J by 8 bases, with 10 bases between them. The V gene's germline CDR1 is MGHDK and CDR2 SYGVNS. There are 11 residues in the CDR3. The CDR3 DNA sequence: TGTGCCAGCGATGGATGGGATGAGCAGTTCTTC. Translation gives CASDGWDEQFF.

Written as DNA, the CDR3 is TGCAGCGTTGACGCGGGGGGCTATGGCTACACCTTC. Its protein product is CSVDAGGYGYTF. V is TRBV29-1 and J is TRBJ1-2, with D tentatively TRBD1 (5 bases). There are 12 residues in the CDR3. The germline CDR1 and CDR2 sequences are SQVTM and ANQGSEA. Trimming took 3 bases from V and 4 from J, leaving 9 bases between them. The whole variable domain, remainder taken from reference TRBV29-1 and TRBJ1-2, is SAVISQKPSRDICQRGTSLTIQCQVDSQVTMMFWYRQQPGQSLTLIATANQGSEATYESGFVIDKFPISRPNLTFSTLTVSNMSPEDSSIYLCSVDAGGYGYTFGSGTRLTVV.

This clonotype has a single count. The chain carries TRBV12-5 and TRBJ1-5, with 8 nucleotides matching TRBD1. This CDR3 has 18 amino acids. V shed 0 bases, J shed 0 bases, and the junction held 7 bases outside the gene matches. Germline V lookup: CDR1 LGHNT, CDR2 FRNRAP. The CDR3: CASGLVLDREYSNQPQHF. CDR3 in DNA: TGTGCTAGTGGTTTGGTACTGGACAGGGAATATAGCAATCAGCCCCAGCATTTT.

The CDR3 sequence: CASSQELLSYNEQFF. CDR3 in DNA: TGTGCCAGCAGCCAAGAACTACTTTCCTACAATGAGCAGTTCTTC. The chain couples TRBV3-1 to TRBJ2-1; D call uncertain. This CDR3 is built from 15 residues. From germline, CDR1 is LGHDT and CDR2 YNNKEL (reference sequence). Trimming left V 0 bases short and J 1 base short, with 7 bases between.

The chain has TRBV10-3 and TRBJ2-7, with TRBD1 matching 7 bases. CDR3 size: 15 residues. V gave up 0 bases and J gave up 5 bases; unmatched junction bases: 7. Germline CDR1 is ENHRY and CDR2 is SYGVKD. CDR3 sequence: CAISESRTGRNEQYV. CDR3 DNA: TGTGCCATCAGTGAGTCGAGGACAGGCAGGAACGAGCAGTACGTC.

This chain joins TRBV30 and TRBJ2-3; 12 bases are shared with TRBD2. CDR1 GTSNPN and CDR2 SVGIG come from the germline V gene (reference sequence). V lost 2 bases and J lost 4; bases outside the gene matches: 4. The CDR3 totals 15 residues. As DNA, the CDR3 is TGTGCCTGGAGTAAACTAGCGGGGGGAGCAGATACGCAGTATTTT. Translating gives CAWSKLAGGADTQYF.

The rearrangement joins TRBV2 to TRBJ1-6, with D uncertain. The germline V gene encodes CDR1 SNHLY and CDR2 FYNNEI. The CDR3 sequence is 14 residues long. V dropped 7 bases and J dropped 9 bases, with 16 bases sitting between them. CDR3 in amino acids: CASKNEEGSSPLHF. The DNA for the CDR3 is TGTGCCAGCAAGAATGAGGAGGGATCTTCACCCCTCCACTTT.

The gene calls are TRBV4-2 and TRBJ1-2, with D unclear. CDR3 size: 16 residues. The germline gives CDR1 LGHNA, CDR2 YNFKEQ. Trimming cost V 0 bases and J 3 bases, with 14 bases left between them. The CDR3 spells CASSQDMQETYYGYTF. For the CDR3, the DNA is TGTGCCAGCAGCCAAGACATGCAGGAGACATACTATGGCTACACCTTC.

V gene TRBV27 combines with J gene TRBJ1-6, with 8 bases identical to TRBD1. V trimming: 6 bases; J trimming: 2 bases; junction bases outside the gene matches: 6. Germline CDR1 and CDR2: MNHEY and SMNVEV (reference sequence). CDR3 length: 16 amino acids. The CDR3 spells CASRIQGVAYNSPLHF. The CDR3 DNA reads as TGTGCCAGCAGGATACAGGGGGTGGCCTATAATTCACCCCTCCACTTT.

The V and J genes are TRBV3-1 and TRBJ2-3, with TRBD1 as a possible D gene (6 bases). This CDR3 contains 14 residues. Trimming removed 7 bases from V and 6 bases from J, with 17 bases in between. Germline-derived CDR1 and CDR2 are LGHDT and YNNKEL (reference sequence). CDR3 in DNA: TGTGCCAGCACTCGACAGGATTTGCGGGATACGCAGTATTTT. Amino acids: CASTRQDLRDTQYF.

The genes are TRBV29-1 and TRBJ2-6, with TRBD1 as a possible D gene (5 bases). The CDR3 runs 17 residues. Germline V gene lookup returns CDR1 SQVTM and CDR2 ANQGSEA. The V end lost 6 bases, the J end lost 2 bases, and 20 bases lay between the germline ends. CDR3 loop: CSVLSRVHLPGANVLTF. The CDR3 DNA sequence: TGCAGCGTGCTTTCCAGGGTCCACCTTCCTGGGGCCAACGTCCTGACTTTC.

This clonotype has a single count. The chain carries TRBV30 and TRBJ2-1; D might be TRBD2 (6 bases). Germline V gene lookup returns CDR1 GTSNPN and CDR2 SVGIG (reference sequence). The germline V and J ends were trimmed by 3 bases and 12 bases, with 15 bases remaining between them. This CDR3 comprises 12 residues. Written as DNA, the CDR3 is TGTGCCTGGAGGGTGGGAGGTTGGGCGCAGTTCTTC. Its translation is CAWRVGGWAQFF.

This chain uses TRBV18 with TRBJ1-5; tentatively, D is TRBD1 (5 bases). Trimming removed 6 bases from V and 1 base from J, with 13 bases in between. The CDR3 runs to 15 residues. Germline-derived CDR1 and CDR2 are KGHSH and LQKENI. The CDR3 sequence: CASSAAGSSNQPQHF. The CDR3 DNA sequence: TGTGCCAGCTCCGCGGCAGGGTCGAGCAATCAGCCCCAGCATTTT.

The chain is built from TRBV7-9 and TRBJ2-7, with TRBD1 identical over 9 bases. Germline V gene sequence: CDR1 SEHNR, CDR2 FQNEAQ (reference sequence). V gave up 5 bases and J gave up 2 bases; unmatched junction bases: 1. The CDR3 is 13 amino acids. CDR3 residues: CASSRDRAYEQYF. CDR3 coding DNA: TGTGCCAGCAGCAGGGACAGGGCCTACGAGCAGTACTTC.

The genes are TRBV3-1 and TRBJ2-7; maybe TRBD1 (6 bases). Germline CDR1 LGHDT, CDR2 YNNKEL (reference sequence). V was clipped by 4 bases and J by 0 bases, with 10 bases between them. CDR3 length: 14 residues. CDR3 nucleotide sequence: TGTGCCAGCAGCCTTCGGGACAACTCCTACGAGCAGTACTTC. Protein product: CASSLRDNSYEQYF.

CDR3 nucleotides: TGTGCCTGGAGTGAGGATTTGGTCGGGGGCGCGGGCAATCAGCCCCAGCATTTT. The encoded protein is CAWSEDLVGGAGNQPQHF. This chain connects TRBV30 to TRBJ1-5, with D perhaps matching TRBD1 (6 bases). The V gene's germline CDR1 is GTSNPN and CDR2 SVGIG (reference sequence). The CDR3 length is 18 residues. V was shortened by 1 base and J by 2 bases, with 21 bases between the two germline ends.

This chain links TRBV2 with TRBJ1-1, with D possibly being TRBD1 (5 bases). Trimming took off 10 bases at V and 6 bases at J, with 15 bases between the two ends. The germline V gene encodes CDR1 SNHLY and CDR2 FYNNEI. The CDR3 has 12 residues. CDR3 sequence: CATREDMAEAFF. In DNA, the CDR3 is TGTGCCACGAGAGAGGACATGGCTGAAGCTTTCTTT. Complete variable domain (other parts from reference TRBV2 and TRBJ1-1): EPEVTQTPSHQVTQMGQEVILRCVPISNHLYFYWYRQILGQKVEFLVSFYNNEISEKSEIFDDQFSVERPDGSNFTLKIRSTKLEDSAMYFCATREDMAEAFFGQGTRLTVV.

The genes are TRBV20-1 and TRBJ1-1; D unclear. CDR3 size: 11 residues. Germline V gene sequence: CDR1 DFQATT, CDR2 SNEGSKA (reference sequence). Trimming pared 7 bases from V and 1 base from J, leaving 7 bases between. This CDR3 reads CSVSKNTEAFF. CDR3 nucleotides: TGCAGTGTGAGCAAGAACACTGAAGCTTTCTTT.

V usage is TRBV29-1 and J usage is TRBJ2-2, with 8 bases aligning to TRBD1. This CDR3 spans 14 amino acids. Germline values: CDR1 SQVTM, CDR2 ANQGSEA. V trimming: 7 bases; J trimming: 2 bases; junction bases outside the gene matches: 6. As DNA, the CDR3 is TGCAGCGCCGGACAGGGTATTAACACCGGGGAGCTGTTTTTT. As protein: CSAGQGINTGELFF.

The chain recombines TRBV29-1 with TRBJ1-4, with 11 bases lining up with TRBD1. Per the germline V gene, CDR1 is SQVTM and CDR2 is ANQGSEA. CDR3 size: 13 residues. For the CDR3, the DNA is TGCACCGGAGCCGGGACAGGGGGTGAAAAACTGTTTTTT. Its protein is CTGAGTGGEKLFF.

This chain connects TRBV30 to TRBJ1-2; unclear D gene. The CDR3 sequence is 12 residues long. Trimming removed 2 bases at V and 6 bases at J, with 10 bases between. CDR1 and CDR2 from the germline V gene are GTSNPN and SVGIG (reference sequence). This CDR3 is CAWSTGRDGYTF. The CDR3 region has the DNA TGTGCCTGGAGTACCGGGCGAGATGGCTACACCTTC.

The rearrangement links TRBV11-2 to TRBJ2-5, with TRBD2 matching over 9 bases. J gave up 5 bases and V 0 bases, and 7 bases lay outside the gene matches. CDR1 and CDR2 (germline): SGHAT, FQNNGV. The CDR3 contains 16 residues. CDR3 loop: CASSLEALAGSETQYF. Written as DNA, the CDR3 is TGTGCCAGCAGCTTAGAGGCGCTAGCGGGGTCGGAGACCCAGTACTTC.